This T cell receptor beta chain is drawn from a study of T cell repertoires in cytomegalovirus infection. TCRdb independently ran MiXCR on the reads; one entry per CDR3 protein. The profile shows around 570,000 distinct CDR3 sequences, around 40% of them singletons. To note about this clonotype: Its antigen remains unidentified.

The CDR3 sequence is 14 residues long. With 5 bases clipped from V and 5 bases from J, the junction kept 6 bases outside the gene matches. Source: cultured PBMCs, taken from culture after CMV antigen stimulation. This sequence joins TRBV12-3 or TRBV12-4 and TRBJ2-5; 9 nucleotides match TRBD1. The TCR comes from a human donor in good health (CMV status not recorded). Some clones in this sample may be carry-over from other donors' samples. The CDR3 here is CASSEQGAEETQYF. In DNA form, the CDR3 reads TGTGCCAGCAGTGAACAGGGGGCTGAGGAGACCCAGTACTTC.